This TCR beta chain stems from a study of T cell changes during pregnancy in multiple sclerosis. V dropped 6 bases and J dropped 0 bases, with 26 bases sitting between them. CDR1 and CDR2 from the germline V gene are MNHEY and SMNVEV (reference sequence). The CDR3 has 20 residues. This table comes from immunoSEQ multiplex PCR, and its TCRdb copy is limited to in-frame clones, with some not included. The sample comprises 55,000 to 65,000 clones, about 88% of which are singletons, and roughly 3.3% rests with the top ten. The chain recombines TRBV27 with TRBJ2-2; the D gene is possibly TRBD2 (6 bases). Here the sequenced sample was peripheral blood, taken in the first trimester of pregnancy. The TCR originated in a female donor in good health, enrolled as a control in a pregnancy study. CDR3 sequence (DNA): TGTGCCAGCAGGCTCCCGGAGTCTAGCGATTTTAGAACGAACACCGGGGAGCTGTTTTTT. Translating it yields CASRLPESSDFRTNTGELFF.